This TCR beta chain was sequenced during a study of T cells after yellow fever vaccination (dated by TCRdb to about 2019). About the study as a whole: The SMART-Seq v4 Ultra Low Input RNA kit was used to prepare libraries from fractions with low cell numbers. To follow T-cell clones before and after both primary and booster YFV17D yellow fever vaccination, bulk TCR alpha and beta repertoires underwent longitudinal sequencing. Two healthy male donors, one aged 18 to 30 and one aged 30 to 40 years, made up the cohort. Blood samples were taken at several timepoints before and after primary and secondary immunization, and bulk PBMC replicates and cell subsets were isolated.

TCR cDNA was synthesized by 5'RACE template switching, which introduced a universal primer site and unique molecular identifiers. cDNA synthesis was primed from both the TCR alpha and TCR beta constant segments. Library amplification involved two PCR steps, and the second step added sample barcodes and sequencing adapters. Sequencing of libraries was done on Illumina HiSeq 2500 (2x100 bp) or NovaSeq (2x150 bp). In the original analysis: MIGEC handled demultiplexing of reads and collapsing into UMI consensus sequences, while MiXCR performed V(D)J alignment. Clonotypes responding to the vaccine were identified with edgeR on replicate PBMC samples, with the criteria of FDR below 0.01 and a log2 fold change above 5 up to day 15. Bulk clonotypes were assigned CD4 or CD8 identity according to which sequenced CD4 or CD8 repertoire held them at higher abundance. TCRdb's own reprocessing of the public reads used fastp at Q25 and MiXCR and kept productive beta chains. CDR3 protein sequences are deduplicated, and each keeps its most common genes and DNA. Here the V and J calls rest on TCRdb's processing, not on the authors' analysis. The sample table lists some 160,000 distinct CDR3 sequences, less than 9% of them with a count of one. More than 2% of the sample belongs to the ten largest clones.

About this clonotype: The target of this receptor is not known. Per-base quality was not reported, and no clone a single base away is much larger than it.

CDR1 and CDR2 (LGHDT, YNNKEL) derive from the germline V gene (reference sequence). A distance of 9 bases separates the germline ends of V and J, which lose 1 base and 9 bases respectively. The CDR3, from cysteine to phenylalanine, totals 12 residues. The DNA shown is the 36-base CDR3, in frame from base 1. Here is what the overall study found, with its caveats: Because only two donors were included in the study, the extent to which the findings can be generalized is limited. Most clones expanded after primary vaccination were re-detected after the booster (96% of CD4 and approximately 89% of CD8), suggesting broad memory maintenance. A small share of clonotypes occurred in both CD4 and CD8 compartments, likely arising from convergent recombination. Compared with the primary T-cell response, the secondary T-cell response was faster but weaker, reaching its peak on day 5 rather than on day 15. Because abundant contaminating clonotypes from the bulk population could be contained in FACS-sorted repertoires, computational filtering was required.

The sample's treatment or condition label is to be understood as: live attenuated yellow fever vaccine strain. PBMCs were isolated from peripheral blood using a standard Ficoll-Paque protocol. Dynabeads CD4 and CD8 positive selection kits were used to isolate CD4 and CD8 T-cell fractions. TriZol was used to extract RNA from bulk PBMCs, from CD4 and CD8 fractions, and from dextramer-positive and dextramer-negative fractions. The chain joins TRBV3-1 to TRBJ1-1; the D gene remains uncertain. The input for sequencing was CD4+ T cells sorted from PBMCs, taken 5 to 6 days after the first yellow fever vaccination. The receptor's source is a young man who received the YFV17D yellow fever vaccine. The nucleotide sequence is TGTGCCAGCAGCCAAGGGGAAGGGAAAGCTTTCTTT. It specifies CASSQGEGKAFF.